Listed here are 14 T cell receptor beta chains from one sample, sequenced in a study of human T cells and chemical hapten exposure (dated by TCRdb to 2020 to 2023). The sample's time point label, decoded: pre-sensitization, week 0. In the paper's terms, the treatment or condition label means: therapeutic diphenylcyclopropenone sensitization with weekly scalp DPC. Unfractionated whole blood was collected in Tempus Blood RNA tubes, and total RNA was extracted from that blood. Libraries were built with RACE. Sequencing used a NextSeq 500. TCRdb reprocessed the public reads (quality trimming at Q25 with fastp, clone calling with MiXCR) and kept in-frame beta chains. Rows with a matching CDR3 protein are joined into one entry that keeps the most common DNA and genes. The sample table shows tens of thousands of distinct CDR3 sequences, and 9.6% are seen once. The ten top clones hold more than 9% of the sample.

This material consisted of whole blood, taken in connection with sensitization to the hapten diphenylcyclopropenone (DPC). These receptors came from a woman between 25 and 40 years old with alopecia areata. Some clones in this sample may be carry-over from other donors' samples.

This clonotype has at least ten counts. The chain couples TRBV12-3 or TRBV12-4 to TRBJ1-5, with 7 bases fitting TRBD1. The J segment lost 5 bases and the V segment lost 5 bases, leaving 6 bases of the junction unmatched. There are 14 residues in the CDR3. The chain's CDR3 is CASSLTGVDQPQHF. CDR3 in DNA: TGTGCCAGCAGTCTTACAGGGGTTGATCAGCCCCAGCATTTT.

This clonotype was seen more than once but under ten times. The rearrangement links TRBV7-3 to TRBJ2-3, with 11 bases matching TRBD2. The CDR3 contains 16 residues. Germline CDR1 and CDR2: SGHTA and FQGTGA. V lost 5 bases to trimming and J lost 2 bases; unmatched junction nucleotides: 6. Written as DNA, the CDR3 is TGTGCCAGCAGCAGGAATAGCGGGGGGGCCACAGATACGCAGTATTTT. As protein: CASSRNSGGATDTQYF.

The rearrangement uses TRBV20-1 and TRBJ2-4; 9 positions match TRBD1. Trimming at V came to 2 bases and at J to 3 bases, leaving 5 bases not matched to a gene. CDR3 length equals 15 residues. Germline V gene lookup returns CDR1 DFQATT and CDR2 SNEGSKA (reference sequence). Here the CDR3 reads CSARLGTGNKNIQYF. Here the CDR3 DNA reads TGCAGTGCTAGACTTGGGACAGGGAACAAAAACATTCAGTACTTC.

The V and J genes are TRBV6-6 and TRBJ2-5; D is possibly TRBD1 (6 bases). The V gene lost 4 bases and the J gene lost 4 bases, with 13 bases spanning the gap. CDR3 size: 14 residues. The germline V gene has CDR1 MNHNY and CDR2 SVGAGI (reference sequence). The DNA of the CDR3 is TGTGCCAGCAGTTCCTCAGGGGCTCGAGAGACCCAGTACTTC. It yields the protein CASSSSGARETQYF.

This clonotype was seen a handful of times. V is TRBV18 and J is TRBJ2-7, with TRBD1 matching 8 bases. J lost 4 bases, V lost 3 bases, and 11 bases had no gene match. The V gene's germline CDR1 is KGHSH and CDR2 LQKENI. The CDR3 totals 16 residues. The CDR3 DNA sequence: TGTGCCAGCTCACCTCCTGGCGGACAGGGAAATTACGAGCAGTACTTC. Protein: CASSPPGGQGNYEQYF.

This clonotype was counted at least ten times. V is TRBV7-9 and J is TRBJ1-6; D is unclear. V was clipped by 4 bases and J by 7 bases, with 11 bases between them. Germline V gene lookup returns CDR1 SEHNR and CDR2 FQNEAQ (reference sequence). The CDR3 is 14 residues long. The CDR3 here is CASSSWATNSPLHF. In nucleotides, the CDR3 is TGTGCCAGCAGCTCCTGGGCCACCAATTCACCCCTCCACTTT.

This clonotype is a singleton in its sample. This may be a read error: a much more frequent sequence differs by one nucleotide. This chain connects TRBV12-3 or TRBV12-4 to TRBJ2-2; 8 bases are a match to TRBD1. This CDR3 has 15 amino acids. The V and J ends lost 5 bases and 1 base, in that order; junction bases with no gene match: 3. Here the CDR3 DNA reads TGTGCCAGCAGTAATGGACAGGGGAACACCGGGGAGCTGTTTTTT. Translation gives CASSNGQGNTGELFF.

In this sample, this clonotype turned up a few times. The V gene is TRBV7-8, the J gene TRBJ2-5, with 8 bases that match TRBD2. Germline-derived CDR1 and CDR2 are SGHVS and FQNEAQ. The CDR3 contains 16 residues. V lost 5 bases to trimming and J lost 5 bases; unmatched junction nucleotides: 13. The CDR3 loop is CASSQGDGGAWETQYF. CDR3 nucleotides: TGTGCCAGCAGCCAAGGAGACGGGGGGGCCTGGGAGACCCAGTACTTC.

This chain's CDR3 is CSARAGPRSTEAFF. CDR3 coding DNA: TGCAGTGCTAGAGCAGGGCCAAGAAGCACTGAAGCTTTCTTT. The J gene is TRBJ1-1, the V gene TRBV20-1, with D perhaps matching TRBD1 (5 bases). V dropped 1 base and J dropped 4 bases, with 13 bases sitting between them. CDR3 size: 14 residues. Germline values: CDR1 DFQATT, CDR2 SNEGSKA (reference sequence).

This clonotype was seen a handful of times. This chain joins TRBV12-3 or TRBV12-4 and TRBJ1-2; D remains unclear. The CDR3 loop spans 12 amino acids. The V end was cut by 5 bases, the J end by 8 bases, with 12 bases between. This CDR3 reads CASSNCGYGYTF. CDR3 nucleotides: TGTGCCAGCAGTAATTGTGGCTACGGCTACACCTTC.

This clonotype was found many times. In nucleotides, the CDR3 is TGTGCCAGCAGCCTAGGTGTAGGGGCATCCGACGAGCAGTACTTC. Amino acid sequence: CASSLGVGASDEQYF. The chain uses TRBV7-2 and TRBJ2-7; possible D gene TRBD1, 5 bases. The germline gives CDR1 SGHTA, CDR2 FQGNSA. The ends were cut back, 5 bases at V and 5 bases at J, with 19 bases in the middle. This CDR3 spans 15 amino acids.

This clonotype was seen ten or more times. The chain recombines TRBV6-4 with TRBJ2-3, with 13 bases lining up with TRBD2. CDR1 and CDR2 from the germline V gene are MRHNA and SNTAGT. The CDR3 extends over 16 amino acids. Trimming removed 10 bases from V and 2 bases from J; junction bases left unmatched: 9. The CDR3 DNA reads TGTGCCATCACTGGACTAGCGGGGGTCAACACAGATACGCAGTATTTT. Translation gives CAITGLAGVNTDTQYF.

This clonotype was detected ten times or more. CDR3 amino acids: CASSSPPGSSGNTIYF. CDR3 DNA: TGTGCCAGCAGCTCTCCCCCCGGTAGCTCTGGAAACACCATATATTTT. The chain combines TRBV5-4 with TRBJ1-3; no clear D. The V gene lost 3 bases and the J gene lost 0 bases, with 13 bases spanning the gap. The CDR3 is 16 residues long. CDR1 is SGHNT and CDR2 is YYREEE in the germline V gene (reference sequence).

There are a few counts of this clonotype. This rearrangement joins TRBV20-1 to TRBJ1-6; 8 bases match TRBD1. Germline-derived CDR1 and CDR2 are DFQATT and SNEGSKA (reference sequence). The CDR3 consists of 16 residues. V lost 3 bases to trimming and J lost 7 bases; unmatched junction nucleotides: 11. This chain's CDR3 is CSARAPTGDRNSPLHF. DNA of the CDR3: TGCAGTGCTAGGGCCCCTACAGGGGACAGGAATTCACCCCTCCACTTT.